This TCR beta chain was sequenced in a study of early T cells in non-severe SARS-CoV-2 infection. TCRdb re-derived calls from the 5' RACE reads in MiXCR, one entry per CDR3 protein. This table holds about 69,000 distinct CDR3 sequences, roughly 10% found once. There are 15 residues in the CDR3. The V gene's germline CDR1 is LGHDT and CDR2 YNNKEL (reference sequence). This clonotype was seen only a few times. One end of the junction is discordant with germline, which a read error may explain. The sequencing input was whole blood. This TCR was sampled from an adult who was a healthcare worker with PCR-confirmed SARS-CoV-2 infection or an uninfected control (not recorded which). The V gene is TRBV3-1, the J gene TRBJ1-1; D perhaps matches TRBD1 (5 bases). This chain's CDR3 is CACSQVGGAAREAFF. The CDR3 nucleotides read TGTGCCTGCAGCCAGGTTGGGGGAGCCGCCCGAGAAGCTTTCTTT.